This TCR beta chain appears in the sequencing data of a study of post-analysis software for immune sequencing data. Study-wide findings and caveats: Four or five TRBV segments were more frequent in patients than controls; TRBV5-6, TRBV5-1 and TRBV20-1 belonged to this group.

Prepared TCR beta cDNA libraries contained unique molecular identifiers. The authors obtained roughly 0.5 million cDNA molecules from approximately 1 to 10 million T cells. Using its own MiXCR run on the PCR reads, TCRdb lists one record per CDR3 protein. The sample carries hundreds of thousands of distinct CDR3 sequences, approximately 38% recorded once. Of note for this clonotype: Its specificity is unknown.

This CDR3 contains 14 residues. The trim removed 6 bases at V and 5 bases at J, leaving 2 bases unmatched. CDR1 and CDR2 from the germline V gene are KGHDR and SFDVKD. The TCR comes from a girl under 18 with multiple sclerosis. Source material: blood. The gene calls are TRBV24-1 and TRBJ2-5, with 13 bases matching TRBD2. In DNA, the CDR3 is TGTGCCACCAGTCCGGGACTAGCGGGGGAGACCCAGTACTTC. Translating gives CATSPGLAGETQYF.